This TCR beta chain emerged from a study of cytomegalovirus exposure and HLA in healthy donors. Per the germline V gene, CDR1 is SGHVS and CDR2 is FQNEAQ. Trimming left V 3 bases short and J 5 bases short, with 8 bases between. The CDR3 extends over 14 amino acids. In the PCR, 60 Vbeta and 13 Jbeta primers were used. The method was immunoSEQ multiplex PCR; TCRdb's version includes in-frame clones alone and lacks a portion of them. This table has more than 80,000 clones, about 70% appearing once. The chain joins TRBV7-8 to TRBJ1-6; perhaps TRBD1 as D (5 bases). This receptor was taken from a human donor in good health. The sequenced material came from PBMCs. The CDR3 nucleotides read TGTGCCAGCAGCTTGGCACAGGATAATTCACCCCTCCACTTT. It is translated as CASSLAQDNSPLHF.